This TCR beta chain was retrieved from a study of cytomegalovirus exposure and HLA in healthy donors. Study as a whole: Drawn from HLA-typed donors, 65 million to 100 million unique TCRs were held in an early data release.

Germline lookup yields CDR1 ENHRY and CDR2 SYGVKD. The CDR3 extends over 13 amino acids. The V and J ends lost 6 bases and 5 bases, in that order; junction bases with no gene match: 6. Comment on this clone: Its target is not known.

In the PCR, 60 Vbeta and 13 Jbeta primers were used. Profiling relied on immunoSEQ multiplex PCR, and the TCRdb table lists in-frame clones only, not all of them. The sample shows about 160,000 clones, roughly 76% of them seen only once. Study results and limitations: Productive rates of about 87% or about 30% were seen for most TCR beta V segments in an earlier analysis.

The chain combines TRBV10-3 with TRBJ2-7, with TRBD2 matching 8 bases. Sequencing was carried out using PBMCs. This clonotype originated in a man aged 55 to 69 in good health and CMV-seronegative. The CDR3 nucleotides are TGTGCCATCAGGGTCGGGGGGGCTAACGAGCAGTACTTC. The encoded protein is CAIRVGGANEQYF.